Shown below are 18 T cell receptor beta chains from a single sample sequenced in a study of blood T cell repertoires in COVID-19. The protocol was immunoSEQ multiplex PCR, while the TCRdb copy is restricted to in-frame clones and leaves out a portion. The table lists approximately 110,000 clones, about three quarters of them singletons. Sequences were obtained from peripheral blood. All receptors derive from a woman in her 70s with acute or convalescent COVID-19.

The V gene is TRBV5-1, the J gene TRBJ1-4; the D gene is possibly TRBD1 (5 bases). This CDR3 comprises 12 residues. The germline gives CDR1 SGHRS, CDR2 YFSETQ. The V gene lost 1 base and the J gene lost 12 bases, with 10 bases spanning the gap. CDR3 sequence: CASSLQGEELFF. CDR3 DNA: TGCGCCAGCAGCTTGCAAGGGGAGGAACTGTTTTTT.

The chain carries TRBV7-6 and TRBJ2-2; D is possibly TRBD2 (5 bases). This CDR3 is built from 15 residues. V lost 4 bases, J lost 5 bases, and 14 bases lay in between. Per germline, CDR1 SGHVS and CDR2 FNYEAQ. CDR3 sequence (DNA): TGTGCCAGCAGCTCCCAGGCGCCGGGGACCGGGGAGCTGTTTTTT. Its translation is CASSSQAPGTGELFF. The full variable domain, in which reference TRBV7-6 and TRBJ2-2 provide the parts outside the CDR3, is GAGVSQSPRYKVTKRGQDVALRCDPISGHVSLYWYRQALGQGPEFLTYFNYEAQQDKSGLPNDRFSAERPEGSISTLTIQRTEQRDSAMYRCASSSQAPGTGELFFGEGSRLTVL.

The chain has TRBV27 and TRBJ1-2; D is perhaps TRBD1 (6 bases). This CDR3 has 13 residues. V gave up 5 bases and J gave up 8 bases, with 15 bases separating them. Germline-derived CDR1 and CDR2 are MNHEY and SMNVEV (reference sequence). The CDR3 here is CASSLEGRGGYTF. The CDR3 DNA is TGTGCCAGCAGTCTAGAGGGTAGGGGGGGCTACACCTTC.

V gene TRBV6-6 combines with J gene TRBJ1-2; 11 positions match TRBD1. J was trimmed by 4 bases and V by 6 bases; bases with no gene match: 4. CDR3 length: 14 amino acids. Germline V gene data show CDR1 as MNHNY and CDR2 as SVGAGI (reference sequence). The CDR3 nucleotides are TGTGCCAGCAGCGCCGGGACAGGGGGCTATGGCTACACCTTC. Translating it yields CASSAGTGGYGYTF.

In regard to this clone: The identical CDR3 is also encoded by other nucleotide sequences in the sample. The chain recombines TRBV5-1 with TRBJ2-7; 8 nucleotides match TRBD2. The CDR3 spans 16 residues. CDR1 and CDR2 (germline): SGHRS, YFSETQ. The CDR3 DNA is TGCCCCCGCTTGCGCGGTGGGGGGGGCCGGGGGGGGGAGCAGTACTTC. Translation gives CPRLRGGGGRGGEQYF.

This clone was recorded once. V usage is TRBV28 and J usage is TRBJ2-7; 7 bases are a match to TRBD1. The junction had 2 bases not matched to a gene; V was cut back by 6 bases and J by 3 bases. The V gene's germline CDR1 is MDHEN and CDR2 SYDVKM. There are 12 residues in the CDR3. Written as DNA, the CDR3 is TGTGCCAGCAGGACAGGGTTCTACGAGCAGTACTTC. Its translation is CASRTGFYEQYF.

J is TRBJ2-3 and V is TRBV2; the match to TRBD2 covers 14 bases. The J segment lost 6 bases and the V segment lost 6 bases, leaving 5 bases of the junction unmatched. CDR3 length equals 15 residues. Per the germline V gene, CDR1 is SNHLY and CDR2 is FYNNEI. CDR3 amino acids: CASRKGLAGVDTQYF. The CDR3 coding sequence is TGTGCCAGCAGGAAGGGACTAGCGGGGGTCGATACGCAGTATTTT.

This clone has a single count. The chain combines TRBV7-2 with TRBJ2-7; 8 bases fit TRBD1. CDR1 SGHTA and CDR2 FQGNSA come from the germline V gene. Trimming cost V 1 base and J 6 bases; bases outside gene matches: 14. The CDR3 extends over 17 amino acids. The CDR3 DNA follows: TGTGCCAGCAGCTTAGGTGGGCTACAGGGGGTTCGTGGCGAGCAGTACTTC. Translating gives CASSLGGLQGVRGEQYF.

This chain uses TRBV19 with TRBJ2-3; 15 bases match TRBD2. Looked up from germline, CDR1 is LNHDA and CDR2 is SQIVND (reference sequence). V was clipped by 5 bases and J by 3 bases; unmatched bases: 15. The length of the CDR3 is 20 residues. DNA of the CDR3: TGTGCCAGTAGTCCCCCTCGTGGACTAGCGGGGGGGCAATTTACAGATACGCAGTATTTT. Its protein product is CASSPPRGLAGGQFTDTQYF.

This clone was seen many times. The gene calls are TRBV29-1 and TRBJ1-4, with D unresolved. The germline V and J ends were trimmed by 5 bases and 4 bases, with 5 bases remaining between them. CDR1 SQVTM and CDR2 ANQGSEA come from the germline V gene. The CDR3 covers 11 residues. Here the CDR3 DNA reads TGCAGCGTTAATCGTAATGAAAAACTGTTTTTT. Encoded protein: CSVNRNEKLFF. Full variable domain (outside the CDR3, taken from reference TRBV29-1 and TRBJ1-4): SAVISQKPSRDICQRGTSLTIQCQVDSQVTMMFWYRQQPGQSLTLIATANQGSEATYESGFVIDKFPISRPNLTFSTLTVSNMSPEDSSIYLCSVNRNEKLFFGSGTQLSVL.

The CDR3 sequence: CASIRTGGGYTF. Here the CDR3 DNA reads TGTGCCAGCATTCGGACAGGAGGAGGCTACACCTTC. V gene TRBV6-5 combines with J gene TRBJ1-2, with 7 bases fitting TRBD1. Germline V lookup: CDR1 MNHEY, CDR2 SVGAGI. The CDR3 runs 12 residues. V shed 7 bases, J shed 8 bases, and the junction held 7 bases outside the gene matches.

The rearrangement uses TRBV19 and TRBJ1-5; the D gene is possibly TRBD1 (6 bases). CDR1 is LNHDA and CDR2 is SQIVND in the germline V gene (reference sequence). The V and J ends lost 5 bases and 0 bases respectively, with 14 bases between them. CDR3 length: 16 residues. As DNA, the CDR3 is TGTGCCAGTAGTGGACCGGGACATTATAGCAATCAGCCCCAGCATTTT. It encodes CASSGPGHYSNQPQHF.

The chain is built from TRBV5-1 and TRBJ1-1; tentatively, D is TRBD1 (5 bases). Trimming removed 1 base at V and 10 bases at J, with 17 bases between. CDR3 length: 14 residues. Germline values: CDR1 SGHRS, CDR2 YFSETQ. CDR3: CASSLLPTAGVAFF. DNA of the CDR3: TGCGCCAGCAGCTTGCTACCGACGGCGGGGGTAGCTTTCTTT.

For the CDR3, the DNA is TGTGCCAGCAGGCGAGGACAGTACTACACCTTC. Translated, it gives CASRRGQYYTF. The chain couples TRBV28 to TRBJ1-2; perhaps TRBD1 as D (6 bases). Germline assignment: CDR1 MDHEN and CDR2 SYDVKM. The CDR3 totals 11 residues. V lost 6 bases and J 10 bases, leaving 12 bases between the germline ends.

CDR3 region: CASSLSGGASSTDTQYF. The DNA for the CDR3 is TGTGCCAGCAGCTTGAGCGGGGGGGCCTCTAGCACAGATACGCAGTATTTT. The chain recombines TRBV11-2 with TRBJ2-3, with TRBD2 identical over 10 bases. The CDR3 length is 17 residues. Germline V lookup: CDR1 SGHAT, CDR2 FQNNGV. The J segment lost 0 bases and the V segment lost 3 bases, leaving 6 bases of the junction unmatched.

The gene calls are TRBV12-3 or TRBV12-4 and TRBJ1-5, with 8 bases aligning to TRBD1. CDR3 length: 12 amino acids. Trimming cost V 5 bases and J 9 bases; bases outside gene matches: 3. The CDR3 loop is CASSPGGAPQHF. The CDR3, as DNA: TGTGCCAGCAGTCCAGGGGGCGCGCCCCAGCATTTT.

The CDR3 DNA sequence: TGCAGCGTTTCAGTGGACAAATATGGCTACACCTTC. Amino acids: CSVSVDKYGYTF. The chain is built from TRBV29-1 and TRBJ1-2, with D perhaps TRBD1 (5 bases). The CDR3 is 12 amino acids. V lost 5 bases and J 5 bases, leaving 12 bases between the germline ends. The germline V gene has CDR1 SQVTM and CDR2 ANQGSEA.

V and J are TRBV7-2 and TRBJ1-2, with D tentatively TRBD1 (6 bases). Germline values: CDR1 SGHTA, CDR2 FQGNSA. The CDR3 runs to 16 residues. Between the trimmed V and J ends, which lost 2 bases and 0 bases, there was a span of 13 bases. DNA for the CDR3: TGTGCCAGCAGCTTAAGCTCTACAGGGACTAACTATGGCTACACCTTC. It codes for CASSLSSTGTNYGYTF.